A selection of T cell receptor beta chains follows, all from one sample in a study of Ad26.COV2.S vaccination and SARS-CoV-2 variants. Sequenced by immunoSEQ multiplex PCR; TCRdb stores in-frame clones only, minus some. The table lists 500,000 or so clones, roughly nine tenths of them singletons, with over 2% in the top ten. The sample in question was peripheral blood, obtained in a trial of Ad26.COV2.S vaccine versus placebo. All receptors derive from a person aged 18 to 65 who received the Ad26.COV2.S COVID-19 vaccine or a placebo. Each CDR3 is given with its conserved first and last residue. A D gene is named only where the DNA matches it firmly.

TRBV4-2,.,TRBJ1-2,CASSQVLTLNYGYTF
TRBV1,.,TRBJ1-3,CTSSQRDSPGSGNTIYF
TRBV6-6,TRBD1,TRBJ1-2,CASSFPATGLIAGYTF
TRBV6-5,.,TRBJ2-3,CASSPRRGPDTQYF
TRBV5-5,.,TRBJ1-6,CASSLLLGYYNSPLHF
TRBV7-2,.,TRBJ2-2,CASSLAGRGELFF
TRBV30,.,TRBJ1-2,CAWNLGRVSDGYTF
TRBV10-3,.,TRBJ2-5,CAISDQDLGETQYF
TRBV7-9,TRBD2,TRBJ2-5,CASSPWTSGQETQYF
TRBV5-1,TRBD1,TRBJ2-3,CASNRQGERDTQYF
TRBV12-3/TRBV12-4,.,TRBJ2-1,CASSLVGDNEQFF
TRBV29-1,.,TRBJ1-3,CSATVGHTIYF
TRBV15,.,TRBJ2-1,CATSRDWDNEQFF
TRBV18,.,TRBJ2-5,CASSRPAGETQYF
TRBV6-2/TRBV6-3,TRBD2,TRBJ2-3,CASSSRWGGIITDTQYF
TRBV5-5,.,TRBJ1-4,CASSRRVLATNEKLFF
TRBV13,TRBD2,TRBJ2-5,CASTLAGGEETQYF
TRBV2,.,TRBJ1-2,CASSAGEYGYTF
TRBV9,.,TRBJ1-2,CASSVDGLEGYTF
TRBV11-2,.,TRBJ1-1,CASSPPPGSGLEAFF
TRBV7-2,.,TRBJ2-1,CASSSKGGPPKNEQFF
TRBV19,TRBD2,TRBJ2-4,CASSIGLAGGVAKNIQYF
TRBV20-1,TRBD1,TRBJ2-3,CSASIYAWTGASTDTQYF
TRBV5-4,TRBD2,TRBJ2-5,CASSWGTSGGQETQYF
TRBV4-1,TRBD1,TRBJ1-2,CASSRRTGIDYGYTF
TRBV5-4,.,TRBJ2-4,CASSWWGEGQYF
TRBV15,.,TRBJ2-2,CATSSFSDPGELFF
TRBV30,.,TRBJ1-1,CAWRAGRTNTEAFF
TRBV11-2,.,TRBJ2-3,CASSPLGLSAGDTQYF
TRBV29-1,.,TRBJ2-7,CSVVGVGRYEQYF
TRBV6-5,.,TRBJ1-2,CASSSPGGGYTF
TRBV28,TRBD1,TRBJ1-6,CASRLQGDGSPLHF
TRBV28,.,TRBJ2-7,CASTLRGDYSYEQYF
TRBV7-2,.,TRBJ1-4,CASSLNSPATNEKLFF
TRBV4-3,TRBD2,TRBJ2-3,CASSTTAGVDTQYF